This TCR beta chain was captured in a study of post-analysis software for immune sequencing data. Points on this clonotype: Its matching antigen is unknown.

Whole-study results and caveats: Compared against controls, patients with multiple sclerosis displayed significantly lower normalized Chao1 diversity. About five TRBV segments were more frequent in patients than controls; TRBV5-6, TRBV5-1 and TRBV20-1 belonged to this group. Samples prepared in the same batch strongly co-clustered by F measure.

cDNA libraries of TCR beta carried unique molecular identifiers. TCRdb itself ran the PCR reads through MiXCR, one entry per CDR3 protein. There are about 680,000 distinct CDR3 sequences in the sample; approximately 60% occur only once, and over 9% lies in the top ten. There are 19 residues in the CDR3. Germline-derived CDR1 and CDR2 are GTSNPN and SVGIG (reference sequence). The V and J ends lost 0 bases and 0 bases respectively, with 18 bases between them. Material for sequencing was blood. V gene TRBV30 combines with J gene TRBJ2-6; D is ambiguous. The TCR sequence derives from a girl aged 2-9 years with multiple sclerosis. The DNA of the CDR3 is TGTGCCTGGAGTGTATGGGCAGGACGGGCAAGCTCTGGGGCCAACGTCCTGACTTTC. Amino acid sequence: CAWSVWAGRASSGANVLTF.